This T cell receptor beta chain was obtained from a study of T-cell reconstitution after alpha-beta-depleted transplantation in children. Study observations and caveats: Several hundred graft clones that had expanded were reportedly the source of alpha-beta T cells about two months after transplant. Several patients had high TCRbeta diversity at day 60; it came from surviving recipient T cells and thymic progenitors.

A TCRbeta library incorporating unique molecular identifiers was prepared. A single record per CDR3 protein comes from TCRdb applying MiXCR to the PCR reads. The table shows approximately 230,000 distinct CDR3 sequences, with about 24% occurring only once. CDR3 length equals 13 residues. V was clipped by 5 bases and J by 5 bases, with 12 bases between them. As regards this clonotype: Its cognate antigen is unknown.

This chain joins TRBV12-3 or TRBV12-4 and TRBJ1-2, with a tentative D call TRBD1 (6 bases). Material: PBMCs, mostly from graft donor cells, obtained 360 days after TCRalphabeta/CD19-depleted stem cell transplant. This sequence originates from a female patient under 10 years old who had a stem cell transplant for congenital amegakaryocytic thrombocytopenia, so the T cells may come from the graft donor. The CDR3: CASSLQGGYGYTF. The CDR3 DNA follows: TGTGCCAGCAGTCTACAGGGAGGGTATGGCTACACCTTC.